This TCR beta chain originates from a study of T cells in Graves' hyperthyroidism and ophthalmopathy. The wider study: Peripheral blood was taken when the disease was first diagnosed, before any treatment began. Study findings and constraints: Most thyroid clonotypes with frequency above 0.001 were detected in blood.

Germline V CDR1 and CDR2: MNHNS, SASEGT. V was shortened by 2 bases and J by 2 bases, with 5 bases between the two germline ends. The CDR3 contains 13 residues. This clonotype occurred a few times. Its antigen is as yet unknown. RNA transcripts provided the source from which TCR beta CDR3 regions were amplified. In the first-round RT-PCR of the TCR CDR3, the HTBI primer set was used. Via MiXCR, TCRdb re-called the multiplex PCR reads, giving one row per CDR3 protein. Seen here are roughly 550,000 distinct CDR3 sequences, 16% observed once, and the top ten hold 25% to 30%. Exclusion of a patient resulted from uncontrolled infection, other autoimmune disease, pregnancy or lactation.

The genes are TRBV6-1 and TRBJ2-3; D call uncertain. This clonotype was obtained from a woman aged 25 to 45 with Graves' ophthalmopathy. The specimen sequenced was blood. The CDR3 is CASSETYTDTQYF. CDR3 DNA: TGTGCCAGCAGTGAAACGTACACAGATACGCAGTATTTT.